What follows are 19 T cell receptor beta chains derived from one specimen sequenced in a study of control samples from healthy donors and cancer patients. Assay: immunoSEQ multiplex PCR; the TCRdb copy retains only in-frame clones and omits some. The table records about 140,000 clones, roughly nine tenths of them present only once. Input material: blood. These receptors were obtained from a man younger than 30 in good health.

The chain combines TRBV5-6 with TRBJ2-7; 7 bases are shared with TRBD1. The CDR3 consists of 14 residues. J was trimmed by 3 bases and V by 3 bases; bases with no gene match: 6. The V gene's germline CDR1 is SGHDT and CDR2 YYEEEE. CDR3 in amino acids: CASSWATGVYEQYF. CDR3 nucleotides: TGTGCCAGCAGCTGGGCCACAGGGGTCTACGAGCAGTACTTC.

The CDR3: CASKGTGELNTEAFF. CDR3 nucleotide sequence: TGTGCCAGTAAGGGGACAGGGGAATTGAACACTGAAGCTTTCTTT. This chain connects TRBV19 to TRBJ1-1, with 10 bases fitting TRBD1. The CDR3 is made up of 15 amino acids. Trimming cost V 7 bases and J 0 bases; bases outside gene matches: 5. The germline V gene has CDR1 LNHDA and CDR2 SQIVND (reference sequence).

The rearrangement joins TRBV6-8 to TRBJ1-1; D gene ambiguous. Germline V gives CDR1 MNHGY, CDR2 SAAAGT. The CDR3 loop spans 14 amino acids. With 2 bases removed from V and 2 bases from J, the gap between germline ends came to 9 bases. This CDR3 is CASSYGEPNTEAFF. The CDR3 DNA reads as TGTGCCAGCAGTTACGGGGAACCCAACACTGAAGCTTTCTTT.

The genes are TRBV6-2 or TRBV6-3 and TRBJ1-5; the D is unclear. Trimming removed 5 bases at V and 7 bases at J, with 21 bases between. The CDR3 is 16 residues long. Germline assignment: CDR1 MNHEY and CDR2 SVGEGT. The CDR3 bases are TGTGCCAGCAGTACGTCACGGGTGGGTCTGGTCCAGCCCCAGCATTTT. The encoded protein is CASSTSRVGLVQPQHF.

This sequence joins TRBV3-1 (or the pseudogene TRBV3-2) and TRBJ1-1; D not resolved. Germline CDR1 reads LGHDT; CDR2 reads YNNKEL (reference sequence). The CDR3 length is 12 residues. Trimming pared 1 base from V and 8 bases from J, leaving 8 bases between. The CDR3 DNA reads as TGTGCCAGCAGCCAAGGGTCGGGGGAAGCTTTCTTT. It translates to CASSQGSGEAFF.

The V gene is TRBV7-9, the J gene TRBJ1-6, with D unclear. The CDR3 is 13 residues long. Germline V CDR1 and CDR2: SEHNR, FQNEAQ (reference sequence). The V end was cut by 1 base, the J end by 8 bases, with 6 bases between. CDR3: CASSLEVYSPLHF. The DNA for the CDR3 is TGTGCCAGCAGCTTAGAGGTGTATTCACCCCTCCACTTT.

The V and J genes are TRBV19 and TRBJ1-2, with TRBD1 matching 7 bases. Per germline, CDR1 LNHDA and CDR2 SQIVND (reference sequence). The CDR3 is 15 amino acids. With 4 bases clipped from V and 3 bases from J, the junction kept 8 bases outside the gene matches. The CDR3 here is CASSTQGGLDYGYTF. The DNA for the CDR3 is TGTGCCAGTAGTACCCAGGGGGGACTCGACTATGGCTACACCTTC.

The chain links TRBV7-9 to TRBJ1-3, with TRBD1 as a possible D gene (6 bases). The germline V and J ends were trimmed by 7 bases and 0 bases, with 13 bases remaining between them. From germline, CDR1 is SEHNR and CDR2 FQNEAQ (reference sequence). The CDR3 loop spans 15 amino acids. CDR3 sequence: CASTSTGSSGNTIYF. CDR3 in DNA: TGTGCCAGCACCTCAACAGGGAGCTCTGGAAACACCATATATTTT.

The chain has TRBV28 and TRBJ1-3; TRBD1 might be the D (6 bases). V was trimmed by 3 bases and J by 5 bases, leaving 8 bases between them. CDR3 length: 13 residues. The germline gives CDR1 MDHEN, CDR2 SYDVKM. CDR3 bases: TGTGCCAGCAGTTTTCAGGGGAGAAACACCATATATTTT. This encodes CASSFQGRNTIYF.

The chain has TRBV7-6 and TRBJ2-1; TRBD2 aligns across 8 bases. Germline lookup yields CDR1 SGHVS and CDR2 FNYEAQ. The CDR3 sequence is 14 residues long. V was pared by 3 bases and J by 7 bases, with 5 bases of the junction left unmatched. The CDR3 DNA sequence: TGTGCCAGCAGCTTGCGGGGACTAGTAAATGAGCAGTTCTTC. This translates into CASSLRGLVNEQFF.

CDR3 residues: CASSLELAYEQYF. CDR3 in DNA: TGCGCCAGCAGCTTGGAACTGGCGTACGAGCAGTACTTC. The V call is TRBV5-1, the J call TRBJ2-7; D remains ambiguous. V dropped 0 bases and J dropped 4 bases, with 8 bases sitting between them. Per germline, CDR1 SGHRS and CDR2 YFSETQ. The CDR3 loop spans 13 amino acids.

The chain employs TRBV2 and TRBJ1-2; D is ambiguous. V dropped 7 bases and J dropped 0 bases, with 9 bases sitting between them. The germline CDR1 and CDR2 sequences are SNHLY and FYNNEI. This CDR3 contains 13 residues. DNA for the CDR3: TGTGCCAGCACGCCCAGCTCTAACTATGGCTACACCTTC. It translates to CASTPSSNYGYTF.

This rearrangement joins TRBV10-3 to TRBJ1-2, with a possible D match to TRBD1 (6 bases). This CDR3 comprises 13 residues. V lost 3 bases, J lost 2 bases, and 7 bases lay in between. Germline lookup yields CDR1 ENHRY and CDR2 SYGVKD. CDR3 bases: TGTGCCATCAGTGACAGGGGCAACTATGGCTACACCTTC. The encoded protein is CAISDRGNYGYTF.

The chain links TRBV9 to TRBJ1-3; D not certain. The CDR3 sequence is 13 residues long. Germline V gives CDR1 SGDLS, CDR2 YYNGEE. The V end was cut by 3 bases, the J end by 7 bases, with 11 bases between. The CDR3 spells CASSASPTNTIYF. The CDR3 DNA reads as TGTGCCAGCAGCGCCAGTCCTACCAACACCATATATTTT.

V usage is TRBV6-5 and J usage is TRBJ1-1; D uncertain. V was trimmed by 2 bases and J by 3 bases, leaving 13 bases between them. CDR1 is MNHEY, CDR2 SVGAGI, per germline. The CDR3 extends over 15 amino acids. CDR3 region: CASSYPGLKDTEAFF. Written as DNA, the CDR3 is TGTGCCAGCAGTTACCCGGGGTTGAAGGACACTGAAGCTTTCTTT.

The J gene is TRBJ1-6, the V gene TRBV12-3 or TRBV12-4, with D unresolved. The CDR3 runs to 12 residues. The V end was cut by 4 bases, the J end by 6 bases, with 4 bases between. The CDR3 spells CASSSPNSPLHF. In DNA, the CDR3 is TGTGCCAGCAGTTCACCTAATTCACCCCTCCACTTT.

The chain links TRBV29-1 to TRBJ2-3; 7 positions agree with TRBD2. The germline gives CDR1 SQVTM, CDR2 ANQGSEA. V was clipped by 6 bases and J by 4 bases; unmatched bases: 4. This CDR3 spans 12 amino acids. The CDR3 nucleotides read TGCAGCGTGGGGGGGTTCGCAGATACGCAGTATTTT. It codes for CSVGGFADTQYF.

V and J are TRBV2 and TRBJ1-1, with 8 nucleotides matching TRBD1. The CDR3 contains 15 residues. With 5 bases clipped from V and 1 base from J, the junction kept 6 bases outside the gene matches. The germline gives CDR1 SNHLY, CDR2 FYNNEI. The CDR3: CASSPTGAKNTEAFF. In nucleotides, the CDR3 is TGTGCCAGCAGTCCGACAGGGGCCAAGAACACTGAAGCTTTCTTT.

This chain joins TRBV6-6 and TRBJ2-5; 8 bases are shared with TRBD1. With V trimmed by 6 bases and J by 4 bases, 7 bases remained unmatched. Germline CDR1 and CDR2: MNHNY and SVGAGI (reference sequence). This CDR3 comprises 14 residues. The CDR3 DNA is TGTGCCAGCAGAGACAGGGGTGAGGGAGAGACCCAGTACTTC. Its protein is CASRDRGEGETQYF.